This T cell receptor beta chain comes out of a study of CD8+CD57+ T cells in acquired aplastic anemia. This clonotype was recorded at least ten times. Both TCR beta VDJ combination and CDR3 sequence profiling were carried out. Genomic DNA was the template for this profiling. One entry per CDR3 protein results from TCRdb running MiXCR on the reads. The table records fewer than 200,000 distinct CDR3 sequences, 55% to 70% of them present only once. This receptor was obtained from a human donor in good health. The material sequenced was sorted CD4+, CD8+, or CD8+CD57+ T cells (not recorded which) from PBMCs.

CDR3 protein: CASAAREKNEQFF. The DNA of the CDR3 is TGTGCCAGCGCGGCTAGAGAAAAGAATGAGCAGTTCTTC. The rearrangement links TRBV6-5 to TRBJ2-1; D uncertain. The germline V gene has CDR1 MNHEY and CDR2 SVGAGI. The CDR3 consists of 13 residues. Trimming shortened V by 8 bases and J by 7 bases, and 15 bases separated the two germline ends.